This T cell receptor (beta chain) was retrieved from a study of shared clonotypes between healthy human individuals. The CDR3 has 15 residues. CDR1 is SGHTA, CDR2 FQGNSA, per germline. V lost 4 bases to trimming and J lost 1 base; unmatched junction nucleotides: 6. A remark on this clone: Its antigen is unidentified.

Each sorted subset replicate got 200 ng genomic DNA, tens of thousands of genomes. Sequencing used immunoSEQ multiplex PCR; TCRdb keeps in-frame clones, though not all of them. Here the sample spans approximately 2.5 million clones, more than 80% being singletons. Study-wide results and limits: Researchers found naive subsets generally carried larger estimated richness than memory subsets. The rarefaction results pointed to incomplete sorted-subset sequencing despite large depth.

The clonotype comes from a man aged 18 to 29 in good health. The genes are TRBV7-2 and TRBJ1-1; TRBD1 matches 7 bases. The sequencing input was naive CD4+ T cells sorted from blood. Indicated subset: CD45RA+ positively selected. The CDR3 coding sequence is TGTGCCAGCAGCTATAAGGGACAGTCGAACACTGAAGCTTTCTTT. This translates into CASSYKGQSNTEAFF.